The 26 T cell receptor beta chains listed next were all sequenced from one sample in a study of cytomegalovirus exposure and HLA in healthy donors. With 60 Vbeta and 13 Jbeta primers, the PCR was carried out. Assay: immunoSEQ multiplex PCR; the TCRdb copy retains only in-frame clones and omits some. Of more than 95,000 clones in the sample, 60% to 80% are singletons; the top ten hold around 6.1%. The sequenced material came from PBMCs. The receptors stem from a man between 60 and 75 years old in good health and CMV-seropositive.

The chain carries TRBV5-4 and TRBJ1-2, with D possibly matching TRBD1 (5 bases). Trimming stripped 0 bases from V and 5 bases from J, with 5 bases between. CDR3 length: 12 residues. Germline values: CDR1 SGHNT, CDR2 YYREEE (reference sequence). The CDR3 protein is CASSLGQYGYTF. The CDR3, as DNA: TGTGCCAGCAGCTTGGGACAGTATGGCTACACCTTC.

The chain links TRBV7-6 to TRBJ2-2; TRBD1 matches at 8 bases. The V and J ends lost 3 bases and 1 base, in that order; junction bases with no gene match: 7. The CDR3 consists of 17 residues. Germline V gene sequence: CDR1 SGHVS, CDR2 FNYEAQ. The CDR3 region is CASSLGAGTGNTGELFF. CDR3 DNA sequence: TGTGCCAGCAGCTTGGGAGCCGGGACAGGGAACACCGGGGAGCTGTTTTTT.

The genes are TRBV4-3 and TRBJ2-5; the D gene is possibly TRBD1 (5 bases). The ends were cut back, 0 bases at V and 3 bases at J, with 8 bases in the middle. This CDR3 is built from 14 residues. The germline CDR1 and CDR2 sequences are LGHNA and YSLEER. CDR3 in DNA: TGCGCCAGCAGCCAAGATCTAGGGGAAGAGACCCAGTACTTC. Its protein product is CASSQDLGEETQYF.

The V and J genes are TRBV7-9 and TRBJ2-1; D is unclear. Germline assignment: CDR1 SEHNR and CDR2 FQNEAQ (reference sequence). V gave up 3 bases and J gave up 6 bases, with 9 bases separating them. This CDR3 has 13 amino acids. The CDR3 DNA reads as TGTGCCAGCAGCTTGTCACAGCCCAATGAGCAGTTCTTC. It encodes CASSLSQPNEQFF.

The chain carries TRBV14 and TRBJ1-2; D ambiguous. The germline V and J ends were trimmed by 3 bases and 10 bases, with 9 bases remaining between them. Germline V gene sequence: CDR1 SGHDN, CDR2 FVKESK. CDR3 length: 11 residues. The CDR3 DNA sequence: TGTGCCAGCAGCCAGCCCCCTATCTACACCTTC. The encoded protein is CASSQPPIYTF.

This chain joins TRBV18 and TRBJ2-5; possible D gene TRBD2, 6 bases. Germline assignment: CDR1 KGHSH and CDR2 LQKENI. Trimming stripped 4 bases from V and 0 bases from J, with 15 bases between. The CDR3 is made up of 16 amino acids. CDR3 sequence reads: CASSQDGRLNQETQYF. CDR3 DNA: TGTGCCAGCTCACAAGACGGGAGACTAAACCAAGAGACCCAGTACTTC.

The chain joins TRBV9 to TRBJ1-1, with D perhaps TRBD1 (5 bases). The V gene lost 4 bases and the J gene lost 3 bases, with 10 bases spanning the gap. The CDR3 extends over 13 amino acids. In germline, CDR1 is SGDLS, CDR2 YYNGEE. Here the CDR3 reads CASSPTEDTEAFF. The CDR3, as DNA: TGTGCCAGCAGCCCGACAGAGGACACTGAAGCTTTCTTT.

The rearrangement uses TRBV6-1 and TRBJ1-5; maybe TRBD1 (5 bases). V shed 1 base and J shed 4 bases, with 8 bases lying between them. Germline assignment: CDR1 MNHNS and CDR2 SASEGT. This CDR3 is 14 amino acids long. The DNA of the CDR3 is TGTGCCAGCAGTGAAGGGGGCCCGAATCAGCCCCAGCATTTT. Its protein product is CASSEGGPNQPQHF.

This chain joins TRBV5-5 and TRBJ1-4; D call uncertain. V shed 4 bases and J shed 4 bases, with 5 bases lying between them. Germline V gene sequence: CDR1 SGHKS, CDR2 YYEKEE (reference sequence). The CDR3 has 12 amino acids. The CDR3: CASSPFNEKLFF. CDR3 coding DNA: TGTGCCAGCAGCCCCTTTAATGAAAAACTGTTTTTT.

The CDR3: CASSKRAANYGYTF. The CDR3 nucleotides are TGTGCCAGTAGTAAAAGAGCTGCTAACTATGGCTACACCTTC. The chain links TRBV19 to TRBJ1-2; D call uncertain. The germline gives CDR1 LNHDA, CDR2 SQIVND (reference sequence). V shed 4 bases and J shed 0 bases, with 9 bases lying between them. The CDR3 has 14 residues.

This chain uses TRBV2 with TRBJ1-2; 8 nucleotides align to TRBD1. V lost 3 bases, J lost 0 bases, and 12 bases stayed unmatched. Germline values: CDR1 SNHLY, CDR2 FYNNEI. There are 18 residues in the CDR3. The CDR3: CASSDVRDRTSPNYGYTF. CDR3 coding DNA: TGTGCCAGCAGTGATGTGCGGGACAGGACCTCTCCTAACTATGGCTACACCTTC.

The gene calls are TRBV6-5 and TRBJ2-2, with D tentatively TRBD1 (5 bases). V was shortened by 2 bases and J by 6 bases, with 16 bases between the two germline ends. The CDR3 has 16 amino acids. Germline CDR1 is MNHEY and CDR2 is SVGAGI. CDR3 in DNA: TGTGCCAGCAGTTACGACACCAGGGTGATCCCCGGGGAGCTGTTTTTT. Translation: CASSYDTRVIPGELFF.

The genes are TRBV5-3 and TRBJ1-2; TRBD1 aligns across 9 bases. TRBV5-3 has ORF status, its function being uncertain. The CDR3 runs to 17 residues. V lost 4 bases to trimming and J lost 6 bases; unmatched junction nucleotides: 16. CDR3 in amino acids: CARSTNHPGTGWNGYTF. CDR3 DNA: TGTGCCAGAAGCACAAACCACCCCGGGACAGGGTGGAATGGCTACACCTTC.

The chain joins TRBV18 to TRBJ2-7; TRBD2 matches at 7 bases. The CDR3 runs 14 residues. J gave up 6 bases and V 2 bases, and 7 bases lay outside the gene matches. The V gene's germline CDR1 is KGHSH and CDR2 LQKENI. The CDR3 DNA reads TGTGCCAGCTCACCAGAGGGTGGGGAGGGCGAGCAGTACTTC. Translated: CASSPEGGEGEQYF.

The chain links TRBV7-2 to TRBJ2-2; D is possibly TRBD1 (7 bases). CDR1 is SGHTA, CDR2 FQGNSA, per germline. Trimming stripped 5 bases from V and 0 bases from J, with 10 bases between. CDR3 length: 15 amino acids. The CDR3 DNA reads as TGTGCCAGCAGCCGGGGGACAGCGAACACCGGGGAGCTGTTTTTT. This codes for CASSRGTANTGELFF.

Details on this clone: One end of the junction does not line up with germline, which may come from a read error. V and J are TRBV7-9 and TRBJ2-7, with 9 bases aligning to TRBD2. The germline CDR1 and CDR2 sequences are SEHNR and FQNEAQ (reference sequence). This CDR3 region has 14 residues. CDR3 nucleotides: TGTTCCAGCAGCCTTAGCGGGGGACCCTACGAGCAGTACTTC. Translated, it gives CSSSLSGGPYEQYF.

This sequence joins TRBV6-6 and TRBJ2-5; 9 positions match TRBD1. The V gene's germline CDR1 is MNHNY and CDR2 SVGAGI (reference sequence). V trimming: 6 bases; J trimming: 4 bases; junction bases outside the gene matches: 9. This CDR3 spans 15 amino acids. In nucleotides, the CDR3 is TGTGCCAGCAGGGGGGACAGGGTAGTCGGAGAGACCCAGTACTTC. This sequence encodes CASRGDRVVGETQYF.

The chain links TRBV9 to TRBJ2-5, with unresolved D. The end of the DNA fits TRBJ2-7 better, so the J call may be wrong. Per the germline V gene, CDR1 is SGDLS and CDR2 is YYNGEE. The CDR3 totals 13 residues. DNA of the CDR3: TGTGCCAGCAGCGTAGGTATGAACTACGAGCAGTACTTC. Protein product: CASSVGMNYEQYF.

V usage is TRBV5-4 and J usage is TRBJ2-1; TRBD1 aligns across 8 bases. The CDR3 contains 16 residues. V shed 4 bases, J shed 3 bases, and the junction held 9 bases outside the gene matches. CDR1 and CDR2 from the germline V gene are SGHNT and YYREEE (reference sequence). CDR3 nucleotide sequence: TGTGCCAGCAGCCAAGCTCAGGGGGCCAACTACAATGAGCAGTTCTTC. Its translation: CASSQAQGANYNEQFF. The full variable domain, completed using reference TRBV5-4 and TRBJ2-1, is ETGVTQSPTHLIKTRGQQVTLRCSSQSGHNTVSWYQQALGQGPQFIFQYYREEENGRGNFPPRFSGLQFPNYSSELNVNALELDDSALYLCASSQAQGANYNEQFFGPGTRLTVL.

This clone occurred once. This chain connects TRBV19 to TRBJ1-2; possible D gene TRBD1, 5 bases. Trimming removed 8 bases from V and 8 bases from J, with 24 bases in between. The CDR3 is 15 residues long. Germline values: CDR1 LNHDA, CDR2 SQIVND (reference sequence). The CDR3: CASRKGTAGLLGYTF. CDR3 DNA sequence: TGTGCCAGTCGAAAAGGGACCGCGGGGCTCTTAGGCTACACCTTC.

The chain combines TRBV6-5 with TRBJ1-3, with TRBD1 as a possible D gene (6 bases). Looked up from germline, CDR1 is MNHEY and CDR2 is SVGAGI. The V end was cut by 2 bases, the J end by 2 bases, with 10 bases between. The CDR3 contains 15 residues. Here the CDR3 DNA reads TGTGCCAGCAGTTACGCAGGGGCCCCTGGAAACACCATATATTTT. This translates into CASSYAGAPGNTIYF.

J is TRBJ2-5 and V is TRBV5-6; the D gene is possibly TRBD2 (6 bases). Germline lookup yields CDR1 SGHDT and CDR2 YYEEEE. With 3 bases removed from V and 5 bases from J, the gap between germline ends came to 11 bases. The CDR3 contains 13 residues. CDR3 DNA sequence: TGTGCCAGCAGCTCGGAGGGGCATGAGACCCAGTACTTC. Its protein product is CASSSEGHETQYF.

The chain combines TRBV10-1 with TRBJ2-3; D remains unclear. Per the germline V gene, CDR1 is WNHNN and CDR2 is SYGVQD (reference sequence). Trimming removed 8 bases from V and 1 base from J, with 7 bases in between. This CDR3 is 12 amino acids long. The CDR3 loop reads CASGAGTDTQYF. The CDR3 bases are TGCGCCAGCGGTGCAGGCACAGATACGCAGTATTTT.

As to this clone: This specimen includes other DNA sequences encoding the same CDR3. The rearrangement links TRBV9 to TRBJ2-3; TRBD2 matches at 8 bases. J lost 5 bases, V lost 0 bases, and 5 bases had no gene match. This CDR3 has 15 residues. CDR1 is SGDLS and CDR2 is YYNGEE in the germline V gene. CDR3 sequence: CASSVAGGPGDTQYF. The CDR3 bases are TGTGCCAGCAGCGTAGCGGGGGGGCCTGGAGATACGCAGTATTTT.

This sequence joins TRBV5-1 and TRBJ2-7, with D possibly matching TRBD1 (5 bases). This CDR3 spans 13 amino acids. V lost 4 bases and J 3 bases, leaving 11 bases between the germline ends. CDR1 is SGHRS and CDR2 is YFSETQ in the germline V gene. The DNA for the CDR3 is TGCGCCAGCAGCGGGGATCAGGGCTACGAGCAGTACTTC. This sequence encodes CASSGDQGYEQYF.

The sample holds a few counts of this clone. This CDR3 reads CASSLEQPVSGNTIYF. The CDR3 nucleotides read TGTGCCAGCAGCTTGGAACAGCCCGTCTCTGGAAACACCATATATTTT. The rearrangement joins TRBV5-4 to TRBJ1-3; D unresolved. From germline, CDR1 is SGHNT and CDR2 YYREEE (reference sequence). V was cut by 0 bases and J by 0 bases, with 10 bases left in between. The CDR3 runs to 16 residues.